Presented here are 25 T cell receptor beta chains from one specimen sequenced in a study of blood T cell repertoires in COVID-19. Data came from immunoSEQ multiplex PCR; TCRdb stores just in-frame clones and leaves some out. The sample includes some 220,000 clones, roughly 81% of them seen just once. The sequencing input was peripheral blood. These receptors were collected from a man between 45 and 60 years old with acute or convalescent COVID-19.

CDR3 bases: TGTGCAAGTCGCGGGACAGGGGGCAACGAGCAGTACTTC. This codes for CASRGTGGNEQYF. The chain recombines TRBV12-2 with TRBJ2-7; TRBD1 is the table's D call and was not checked against the DNA. TRBV12-2 is a pseudogene. This CDR3 is 13 amino acids long.

The rearrangement links TRBV3-1 (or the pseudogene TRBV3-2) to TRBJ2-1, with 7 positions matching TRBD1. J gave up 8 bases and V 4 bases, and 8 bases lay outside the gene matches. This CDR3 contains 14 residues. The germline V gene has CDR1 LGHDT and CDR2 YNNKEL (reference sequence). CDR3: CASSRYRDSDEQFF. DNA of the CDR3: TGTGCCAGCAGCCGATACCGGGACAGCGATGAGCAGTTCTTC.

This sequence joins TRBV12-3 or TRBV12-4 and TRBJ2-5; D is unresolved. The germline V and J ends were trimmed by 6 bases and 5 bases, with 13 bases remaining between them. This CDR3 is 13 amino acids long. The CDR3 region is CASSLIPGETQYF. CDR3 in DNA: TGTGCCAGCAGCTTAATCCCCGGGGAGACCCAGTACTTC.

A note on this clone: Different DNA sequences within this sample yield the same CDR3. CDR3 DNA sequence: TGCGCCAGCAGCTTGGAGGGGGACTATGGCTACACCTTC. This gives the protein CASSLEGDYGYTF. V usage is TRBV5-1 and J usage is TRBJ1-2; a possible D gene is TRBD1 (6 bases). This CDR3 has 13 amino acids. The germline V and J ends were trimmed by 0 bases and 3 bases, with 6 bases remaining between them. Germline V CDR1 and CDR2: SGHRS, YFSETQ.

This clone is a singleton in its sample. This chain links TRBV6-5 with TRBJ1-5; D is unclear. Looked up from germline, CDR1 is MNHEY and CDR2 is SVGAGI. The CDR3 contains 15 residues. Trimming took 5 bases from V and 0 from J, leaving 11 bases between them. The CDR3 DNA reads as TGTGCCAGCAGTCTGACACTTTTTAGCAATCAGCCCCAGCATTTT. Translation: CASSLTLFSNQPQHF.

The chain employs TRBV7-2 and TRBJ2-1, with 8 positions matching TRBD2. This CDR3 contains 12 residues. The V segment lost 5 bases and the J segment 16 bases; nucleotides outside the gene matches: 10. The germline gives CDR1 SGHTA, CDR2 FQGNSA. This CDR3 is CASSPRRGGLFF. Written as DNA, the CDR3 is TGTGCCAGCAGCCCCCGCCGGGGGGGCCTTTTCTTC. The full variable domain, its missing parts supplied by reference TRBV7-2 and TRBJ2-1, is GAGVSQSPSNKVTEKGKDVELRCDPISGHTALYWYRQSLGQGLEFLIYFQGNSAPDKSGLPSDRFSAERTGGSVSTLTIQRTQQEDSAVYLCASSPRRGGLFFGPGTRLTVL.

The chain combines TRBV27 with TRBJ1-1; 8 bases agree with TRBD1. V gave up 6 bases and J gave up 4 bases; unmatched junction bases: 4. The CDR3 is made up of 13 amino acids. The germline V gene has CDR1 MNHEY and CDR2 SMNVEV (reference sequence). CDR3 in amino acids: CASRLDRVTEAFF. The CDR3 DNA reads TGTGCCAGCAGGCTGGACAGGGTCACTGAAGCTTTCTTT.

The genes are TRBV12-5 and TRBJ2-3; 8 bases align to TRBD2. The CDR3 spans 16 residues. The V segment lost 6 bases and the J segment 3 bases; nucleotides outside the gene matches: 11. From germline, CDR1 is LGHNT and CDR2 FRNRAP. The CDR3 DNA reads as TGTGCTAGTGGCCCTGGGGTAGGCGGGGGGACAGATACGCAGTATTTT. Its translation: CASGPGVGGGTDTQYF.

This clone was counted a single time. The genes are TRBV3-1 (or the pseudogene TRBV3-2) and TRBJ2-5, with 10 bases lining up with TRBD2. Germline V gene sequence: CDR1 LGHDT, CDR2 YNNKEL (reference sequence). The CDR3 covers 14 residues. V gave up 3 bases and J gave up 4 bases; unmatched junction bases: 2. DNA of the CDR3: TGTGCCAGCAGCCAGGGACTAGCGAGAGAGACCCAGTACTTC. Translation gives CASSQGLARETQYF.

The chain is built from TRBV2 and TRBJ1-2, with D perhaps TRBD1 (6 bases). The CDR3 sequence is 15 residues long. Per germline, CDR1 SNHLY and CDR2 FYNNEI. V lost 1 base and J 1 base, leaving 10 bases between the germline ends. CDR3 sequence: CASSEGGQNNYGYTF. The CDR3 coding sequence is TGTGCCAGCAGTGAAGGTGGACAGAATAACTATGGCTACACCTTC.

This chain joins TRBV5-1 and TRBJ2-3; 8 bases match TRBD2. CDR1 and CDR2 (germline): SGHRS, YFSETQ. V was clipped by 3 bases and J by 2 bases; unmatched bases: 2. The CDR3 is 14 residues long. The CDR3: CASSWGLDTDTQYF. In DNA, the CDR3 is TGCGCCAGCAGCTGGGGACTAGACACAGATACGCAGTATTTT.

Written as DNA, the CDR3 is TGTGCCAGCAGCCTACCCGTTTATAGCAATCAGCCCCAGCATTTT. Its protein is CASSLPVYSNQPQHF. J is TRBJ1-5 and V is TRBV28, with unresolved D. The CDR3 is 15 residues long. Germline-derived CDR1 and CDR2 are MDHEN and SYDVKM. The germline V and J ends were trimmed by 6 bases and 0 bases, with 12 bases remaining between them.

The chain couples TRBV19 to TRBJ1-3; D is unresolved. This CDR3 spans 14 amino acids. Germline V CDR1 and CDR2: LNHDA, SQIVND (reference sequence). Trimming cost V 7 bases and J 4 bases, with 14 bases left between them. The CDR3: CASIDRGSGNTIYF. CDR3 bases: TGTGCCAGTATCGACCGAGGTTCGGGAAACACCATATATTTT.

This clone was seen only once. The V gene is TRBV4-2, the J gene TRBJ2-1; 9 nucleotides align to TRBD1. J lost 5 bases, V lost 1 base, and 9 bases had no gene match. The CDR3 is made up of 17 amino acids. Per germline, CDR1 LGHNA and CDR2 YNFKEQ. The CDR3 here is CASSQAKGQGPHNEQFF. The CDR3 DNA follows: TGTGCCAGCAGCCAAGCTAAGGGACAGGGTCCCCACAATGAGCAGTTCTTC.

This clone appeared once. The rearrangement uses TRBV3-1 (or the pseudogene TRBV3-2) and TRBJ1-2; D gene unclear. Germline assignment: CDR1 LGHDT and CDR2 YNNKEL (reference sequence). This CDR3 is 13 amino acids long. Trimming shortened V by 4 bases and J by 3 bases, and 9 bases separated the two germline ends. CDR3 bases: TGTGCCAGCAGCCTTGGTGCGGACTATGGCTACACCTTC. This codes for CASSLGADYGYTF.

J is TRBJ2-1 and V is TRBV5-4; D gene unclear. The length of the CDR3 is 12 residues. The V gene's germline CDR1 is SGHNT and CDR2 YYREEE (reference sequence). V lost 4 bases to trimming and J lost 7 bases, with 9 bases between them. CDR3 region: CASSSAENEQFF. DNA for the CDR3: TGTGCCAGCAGCAGCGCGGAGAATGAGCAGTTCTTC.

V gene TRBV5-1 combines with J gene TRBJ2-1, with 15 nucleotides matching TRBD2. Germline V gene data show CDR1 as SGHRS and CDR2 as YFSETQ. The length of the CDR3 is 15 residues. Unmatched junction bases numbered 7, after V lost 5 bases and J lost 10 bases. The CDR3 DNA reads as TGCGCCAGCAGTGGGGGACTAGCGGGAGGCGGGGAGCAGTTCTTC. Encoded protein: CASSGGLAGGGEQFF.

The J gene is TRBJ2-6, the V gene TRBV7-6, with D possibly matching TRBD1 (5 bases). Trimming stripped 1 base from V and 1 base from J, with 14 bases between. CDR3 length: 18 amino acids. Germline V gene lookup returns CDR1 SGHVS and CDR2 FNYEAQ. The CDR3 sequence: CASSLDFWSGSGANVLTF. The DNA of the CDR3 is TGTGCCAGCAGCTTAGATTTTTGGTCAGGGTCTGGGGCCAACGTCCTGACTTTC.

The V and J genes are TRBV28 and TRBJ2-7; 12 nucleotides agree with TRBD2. CDR1 MDHEN and CDR2 SYDVKM come from the germline V gene. The CDR3 is 15 amino acids. Trimming took 6 bases from V and 0 from J; bases not matched to a gene: 3. In DNA form, the CDR3 reads TGTGCCAGCAGCATGGGACTAGCGGGCTCCTACGAGCAGTACTTC. This sequence encodes CASSMGLAGSYEQYF.

The genes are TRBV5-1 and TRBJ1-4; 8 positions agree with TRBD1. Germline-derived CDR1 and CDR2 are SGHRS and YFSETQ. The CDR3 contains 15 residues. Trimming took 2 bases from V and 5 from J; bases not matched to a gene: 5. The CDR3 DNA sequence: TGCGCCAGCAGCTTAAGCCAGGGGGCGAATGAAAAACTGTTTTTT. Encoded protein: CASSLSQGANEKLFF.

In its sample, this clone was seen a few times. The gene calls are TRBV7-9 and TRBJ1-2; a possible D gene is TRBD1 (5 bases). The CDR3 loop spans 13 amino acids. Germline CDR1 SEHNR, CDR2 FQNEAQ (reference sequence). The V end lost 3 bases, the J end lost 4 bases, and 9 bases lay between the germline ends. DNA for the CDR3: TGTGCCAGCAGCTTGGGGGGTAGCTATGGCTACACCTTC. Residues: CASSLGGSYGYTF.

The chain uses TRBV10-3 and TRBJ2-1; TRBD1 is a possible D gene (5 bases). Germline V gene sequence: CDR1 ENHRY, CDR2 SYGVKD. V lost 2 bases and J lost 0, with 8 bases in between. CDR3 length equals 15 residues. The CDR3, as DNA: TGTGCCATCAGTGAGGACAGAAGCTCCTACAATGAGCAGTTCTTC. Amino acid sequence: CAISEDRSSYNEQFF.

V is TRBV19 and J is TRBJ1-4, with D perhaps matching TRBD1 (5 bases). Trimming removed 3 bases at V and 8 bases at J, with 13 bases between. Germline V gene data show CDR1 as LNHDA and CDR2 as SQIVND (reference sequence). This CDR3 has 14 residues. DNA for the CDR3: TGTGCCAGTAGTATCGAGGGAGGGGAAGAAAAACTGTTTTTT. It codes for CASSIEGGEEKLFF.

The chain links TRBV6-5 to TRBJ2-5, with TRBD1 identical over 10 bases. Trimming cost V 10 bases and J 4 bases; bases outside gene matches: 6. CDR3 size: 13 residues. From germline, CDR1 is MNHEY and CDR2 SVGAGI. CDR3 bases: TGTGCCACCCTACGGACAGGGGGAGAGACCCAGTACTTC. Encoded protein: CATLRTGGETQYF.

This CDR3 reads CASKPAGGTEAFF. In DNA form, the CDR3 reads TGTGCCAGCAAACCGGCAGGGGGCACTGAAGCTTTCTTT. The rearrangement joins TRBV11-3 to TRBJ1-1; 7 bases match TRBD1. There are 13 residues in the CDR3. Germline V lookup: CDR1 SGHNT, CDR2 YENEEA. After removal of 7 bases from V and 4 bases from J, the junction contained 6 bases not matched to a gene. The complete variable domain, with remaining parts taken from reference TRBV11-3 and TRBJ1-1, reads EAGVVQSPRYKIIEKKQPVAFWCNPISGHNTLYWYLQNLGQGPELLIRYENEEAVDDSQLPKDRFSAERLKGVDSTLKIQPAELGDSAVYLCASKPAGGTEAFFGQGTRLTVV.